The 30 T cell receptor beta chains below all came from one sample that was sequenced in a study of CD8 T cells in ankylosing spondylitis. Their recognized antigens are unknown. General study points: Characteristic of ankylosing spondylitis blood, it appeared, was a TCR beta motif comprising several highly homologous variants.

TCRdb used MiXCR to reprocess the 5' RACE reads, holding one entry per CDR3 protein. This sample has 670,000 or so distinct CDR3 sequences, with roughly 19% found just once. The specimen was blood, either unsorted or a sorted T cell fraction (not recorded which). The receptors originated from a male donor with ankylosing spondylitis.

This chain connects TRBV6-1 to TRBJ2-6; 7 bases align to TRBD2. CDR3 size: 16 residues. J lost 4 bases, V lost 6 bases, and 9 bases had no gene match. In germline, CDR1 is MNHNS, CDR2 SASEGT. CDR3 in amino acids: CASRDTGTTGANVLTF. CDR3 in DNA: TGTGCCAGCAGAGATACCGGGACTACCGGGGCCAACGTCCTGACTTTC.

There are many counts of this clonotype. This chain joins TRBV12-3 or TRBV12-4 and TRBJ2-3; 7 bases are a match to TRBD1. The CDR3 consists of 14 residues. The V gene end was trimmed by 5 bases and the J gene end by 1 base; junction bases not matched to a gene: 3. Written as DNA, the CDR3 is TGTGCCAGCAGTACAGGGGTGCGCACAGATACGCAGTATTTT. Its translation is CASSTGVRTDTQYF.

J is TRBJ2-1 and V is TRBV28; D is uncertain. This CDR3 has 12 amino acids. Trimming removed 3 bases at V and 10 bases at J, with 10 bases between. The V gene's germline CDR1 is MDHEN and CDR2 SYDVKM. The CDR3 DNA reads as TGTGCCAGCAGTTTGCTGTTCGGGGAGCAGTTCTTC. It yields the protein CASSLLFGEQFF.

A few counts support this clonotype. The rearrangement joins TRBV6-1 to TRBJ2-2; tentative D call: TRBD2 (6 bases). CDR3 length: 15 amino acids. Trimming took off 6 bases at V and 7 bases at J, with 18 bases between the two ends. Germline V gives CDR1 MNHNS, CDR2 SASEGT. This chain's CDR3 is CASSPLGEAVGELFF. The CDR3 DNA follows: TGTGCCAGCAGCCCCTTGGGGGAGGCGGTCGGGGAGCTGTTTTTT.

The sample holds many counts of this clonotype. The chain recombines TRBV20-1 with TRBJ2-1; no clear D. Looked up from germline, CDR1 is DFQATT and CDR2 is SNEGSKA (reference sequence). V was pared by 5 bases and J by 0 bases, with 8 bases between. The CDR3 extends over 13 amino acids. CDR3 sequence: CSALPGSYNEQFF. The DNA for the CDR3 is TGCAGTGCTTTGCCTGGCTCCTACAATGAGCAGTTCTTC.

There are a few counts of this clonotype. The CDR3 nucleotides are TGCGCCAGCAGCCCACGAGGGGAGCGCACTGAAGCTTTCTTT. This sequence encodes CASSPRGERTEAFF. The rearrangement uses TRBV4-1 and TRBJ1-1, with D possibly being TRBD1 (5 bases). This CDR3 spans 14 amino acids. The V and J ends lost 4 bases and 4 bases respectively, with 13 bases between them. CDR1 MGHRA and CDR2 YSYEKL come from the germline V gene.

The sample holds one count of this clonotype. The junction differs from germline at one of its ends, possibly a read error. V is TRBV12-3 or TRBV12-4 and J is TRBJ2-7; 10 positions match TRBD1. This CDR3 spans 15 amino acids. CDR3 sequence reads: CTSSTRQGATYEQYF. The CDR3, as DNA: TGTACCAGCAGTACGAGACAGGGGGCCACCTACGAGCAGTACTTC.

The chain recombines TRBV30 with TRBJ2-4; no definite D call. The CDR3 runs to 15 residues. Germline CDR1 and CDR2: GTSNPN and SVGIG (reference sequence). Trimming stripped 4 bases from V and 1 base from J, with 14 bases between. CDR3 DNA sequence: TGTGCCTGGAAGCACAGAGAGATTGCCAAAAACATTCAGTACTTC. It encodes CAWKHREIAKNIQYF.

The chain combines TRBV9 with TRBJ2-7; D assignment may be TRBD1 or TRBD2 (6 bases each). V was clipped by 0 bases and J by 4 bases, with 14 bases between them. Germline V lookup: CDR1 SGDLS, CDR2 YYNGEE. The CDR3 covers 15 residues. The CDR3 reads CASSVVSGGKYEQYF. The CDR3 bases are TGTGCCAGCAGCGTAGTTTCCGGGGGCAAATACGAGCAGTACTTC.

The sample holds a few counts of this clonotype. CDR3 coding DNA: TGTGCCACAGGCAGGGAGCAGTCACCCCTCCACTTT. This sequence encodes CATGREQSPLHF. This chain links TRBV3-1 with TRBJ1-6; the D gene is possibly TRBD1 (5 bases). The CDR3 contains 12 residues. Germline V gives CDR1 LGHDT, CDR2 YNNKEL (reference sequence). The V end lost 10 bases, the J end lost 10 bases, and 14 bases lay between the germline ends.

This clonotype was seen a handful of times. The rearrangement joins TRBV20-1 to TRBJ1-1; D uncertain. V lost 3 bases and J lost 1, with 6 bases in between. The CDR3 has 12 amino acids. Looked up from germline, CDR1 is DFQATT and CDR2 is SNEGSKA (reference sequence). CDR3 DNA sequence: TGCAGTGCTAGGGTTAAGAACACTGAAGCTTTCTTT. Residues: CSARVKNTEAFF.

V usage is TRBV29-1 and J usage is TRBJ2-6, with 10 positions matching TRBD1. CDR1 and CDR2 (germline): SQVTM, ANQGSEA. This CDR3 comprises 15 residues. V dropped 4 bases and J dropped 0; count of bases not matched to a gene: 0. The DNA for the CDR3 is TGCAGCGTTGGGACAGGGGGCTCTGGGGCCAACGTCCTGACTTTC. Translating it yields CSVGTGGSGANVLTF.

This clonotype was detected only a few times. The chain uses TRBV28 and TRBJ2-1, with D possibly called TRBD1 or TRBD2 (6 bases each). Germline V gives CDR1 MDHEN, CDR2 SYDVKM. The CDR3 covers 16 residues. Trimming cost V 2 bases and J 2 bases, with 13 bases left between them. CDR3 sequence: CASSLTWGDTYNEQFF. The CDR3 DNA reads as TGTGCCAGCAGTTTAACGTGGGGGGACACCTACAATGAGCAGTTCTTC.

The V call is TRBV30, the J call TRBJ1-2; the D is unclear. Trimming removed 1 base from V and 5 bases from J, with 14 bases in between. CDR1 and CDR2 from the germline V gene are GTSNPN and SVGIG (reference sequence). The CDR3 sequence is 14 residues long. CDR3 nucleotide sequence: TGTGCCTGGAGTGCCCCGGAGCGAAGGTATGGCTACACCTTC. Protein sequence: CAWSAPERRYGYTF.

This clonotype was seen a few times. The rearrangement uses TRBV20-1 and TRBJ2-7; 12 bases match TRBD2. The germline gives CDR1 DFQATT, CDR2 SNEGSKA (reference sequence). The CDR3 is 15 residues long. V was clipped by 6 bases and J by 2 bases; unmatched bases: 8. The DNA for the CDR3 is TGCAGTGCCCTCCAGGGACTAGCGGGCACCTACGAGCAGTACTTC. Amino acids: CSALQGLAGTYEQYF.

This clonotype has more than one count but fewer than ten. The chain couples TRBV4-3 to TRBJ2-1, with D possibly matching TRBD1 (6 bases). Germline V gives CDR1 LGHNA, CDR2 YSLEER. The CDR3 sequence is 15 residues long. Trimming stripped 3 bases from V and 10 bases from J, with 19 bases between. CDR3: CASSHRDIYREEQFF. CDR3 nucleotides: TGCGCCAGCAGCCACCGAGACATTTACAGGGAGGAGCAGTTCTTC.

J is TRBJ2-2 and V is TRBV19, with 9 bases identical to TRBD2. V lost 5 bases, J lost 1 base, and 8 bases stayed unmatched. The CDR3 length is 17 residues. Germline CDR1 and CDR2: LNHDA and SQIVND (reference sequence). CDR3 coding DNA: TGTGCCAGTAGTCTGCGACTAGCGGCCATGAACACCGGGGAGCTGTTTTTT. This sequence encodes CASSLRLAAMNTGELFF.

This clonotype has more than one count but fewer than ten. The CDR3 DNA reads TGCAGTGCTAGAGACGAGGCGGGCTACAATGAGCAGTTCTTC. Its protein is CSARDEAGYNEQFF. This rearrangement joins TRBV20-1 to TRBJ2-1; D is possibly TRBD2 (5 bases). V lost 0 bases and J lost 3, with 9 bases in between. The CDR3 consists of 14 residues. CDR1 DFQATT and CDR2 SNEGSKA come from the germline V gene (reference sequence).

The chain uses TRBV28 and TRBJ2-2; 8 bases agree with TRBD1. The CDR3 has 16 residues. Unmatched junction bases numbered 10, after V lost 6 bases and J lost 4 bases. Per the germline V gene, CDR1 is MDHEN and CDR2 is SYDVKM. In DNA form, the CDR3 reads TGTGCCAGCAGCCCCCTCCAGGGGGCTGGCACCGGGGAGCTGTTTTTT. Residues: CASSPLQGAGTGELFF.

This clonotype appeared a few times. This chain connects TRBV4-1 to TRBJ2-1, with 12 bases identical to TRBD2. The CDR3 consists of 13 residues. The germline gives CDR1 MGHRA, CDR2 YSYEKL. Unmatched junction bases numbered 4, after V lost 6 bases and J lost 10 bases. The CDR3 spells CASRGTSGPEQFF. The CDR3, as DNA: TGCGCCAGCAGGGGGACTAGCGGGCCCGAGCAGTTCTTC.

Here the CDR3 DNA reads TGTGCCATCAGTGAGTCTCGAGGGGGGCGGGATTCACCCCTCCACTTT. This codes for CAISESRGGRDSPLHF. The chain uses TRBV10-3 and TRBJ1-6; weak D call: TRBD1 (6 bases). Trimming shortened V by 0 bases and J by 8 bases, and 14 bases separated the two germline ends. The germline CDR1 and CDR2 sequences are ENHRY and SYGVKD. The CDR3 totals 16 residues.

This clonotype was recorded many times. The CDR3 loop is CASRHRQAGAFF. DNA of the CDR3: TGTGCCAGCAGACATCGGCAGGCCGGAGCTTTCTTT. This chain links TRBV12-3 or TRBV12-4 with TRBJ1-1; D unresolved. Trimming stripped 6 bases from V and 10 bases from J, with 15 bases between. The CDR3 has 12 residues.

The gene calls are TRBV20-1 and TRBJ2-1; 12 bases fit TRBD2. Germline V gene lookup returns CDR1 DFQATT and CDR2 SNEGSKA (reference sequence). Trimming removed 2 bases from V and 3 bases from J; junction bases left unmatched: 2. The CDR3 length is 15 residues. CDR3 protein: CSARTLAGGYNEQFF. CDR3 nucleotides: TGCAGTGCTAGAACACTAGCGGGAGGCTACAATGAGCAGTTCTTC.

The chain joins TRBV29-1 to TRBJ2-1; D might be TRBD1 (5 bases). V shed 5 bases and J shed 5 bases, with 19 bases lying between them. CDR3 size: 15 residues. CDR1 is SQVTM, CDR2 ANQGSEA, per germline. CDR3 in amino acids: CSVNYRTRSNNEQFF. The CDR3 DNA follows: TGCAGCGTTAATTACAGGACCCGTTCAAACAATGAGCAGTTCTTC.

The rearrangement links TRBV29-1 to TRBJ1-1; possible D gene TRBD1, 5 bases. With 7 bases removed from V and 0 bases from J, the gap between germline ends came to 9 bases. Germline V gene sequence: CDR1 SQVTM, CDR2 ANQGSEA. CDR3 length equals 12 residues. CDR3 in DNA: TGCAGCGCCGACAGTTTGAACACTGAAGCTTTCTTT. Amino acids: CSADSLNTEAFF.

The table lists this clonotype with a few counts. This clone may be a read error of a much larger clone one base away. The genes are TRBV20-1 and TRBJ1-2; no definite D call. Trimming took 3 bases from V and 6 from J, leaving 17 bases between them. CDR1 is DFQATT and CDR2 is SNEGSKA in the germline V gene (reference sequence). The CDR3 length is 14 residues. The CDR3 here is CSASYWQNPDGYTF. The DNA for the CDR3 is TGCAGTGCTAGCTATTGGCAGAATCCGGATGGCTACACCTTC.

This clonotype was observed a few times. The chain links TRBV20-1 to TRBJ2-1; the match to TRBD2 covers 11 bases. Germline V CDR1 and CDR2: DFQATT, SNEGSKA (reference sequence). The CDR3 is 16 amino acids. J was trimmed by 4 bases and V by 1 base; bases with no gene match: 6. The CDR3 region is CSARAITSGRYNEQFF. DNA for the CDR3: TGCAGTGCTAGAGCCATAACTAGCGGGAGATACAATGAGCAGTTCTTC.

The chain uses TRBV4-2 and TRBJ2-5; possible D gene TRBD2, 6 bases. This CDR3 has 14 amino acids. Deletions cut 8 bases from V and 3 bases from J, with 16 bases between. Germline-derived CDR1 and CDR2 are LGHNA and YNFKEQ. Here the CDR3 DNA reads TGTGCCAGCGGTCAGGCAGGAGGGGAAGAGACCCAGTACTTC. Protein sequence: CASGQAGGEETQYF.

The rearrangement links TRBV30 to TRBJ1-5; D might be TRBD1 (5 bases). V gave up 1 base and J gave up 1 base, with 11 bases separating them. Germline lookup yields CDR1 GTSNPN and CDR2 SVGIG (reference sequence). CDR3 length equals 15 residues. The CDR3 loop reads CAWSARRQSNQPQHF. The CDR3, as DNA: TGTGCCTGGAGTGCCCGAAGACAGAGCAATCAGCCCCAGCATTTT.

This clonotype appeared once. This CDR3 reads CASSEAGQGESGELFF. The CDR3, as DNA: TGTGCCAGCAGTGAAGCGGGACAGGGGGAGTCCGGGGAGCTGTTTTTT. The rearrangement joins TRBV2 to TRBJ2-2; 11 nucleotides agree with TRBD1. CDR3 length equals 16 residues. Germline values: CDR1 SNHLY, CDR2 FYNNEI. Trimming took 0 bases from V and 6 from J; bases not matched to a gene: 3.